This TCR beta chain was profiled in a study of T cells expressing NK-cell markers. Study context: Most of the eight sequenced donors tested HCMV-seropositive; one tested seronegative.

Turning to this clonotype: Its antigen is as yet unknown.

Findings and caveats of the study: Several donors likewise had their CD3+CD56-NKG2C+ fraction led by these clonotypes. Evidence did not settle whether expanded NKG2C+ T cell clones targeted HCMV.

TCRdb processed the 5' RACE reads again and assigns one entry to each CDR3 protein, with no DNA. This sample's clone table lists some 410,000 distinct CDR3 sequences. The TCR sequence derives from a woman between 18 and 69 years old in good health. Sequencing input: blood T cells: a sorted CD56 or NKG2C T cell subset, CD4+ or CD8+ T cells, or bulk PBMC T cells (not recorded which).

CDR3: CASSLFGQGGDTQYF. The V call is TRBV28, the J call TRBJ2-3; TCRdb picks TRBD1, but there is no DNA to check that call. The CDR3 has 15 residues. The V gene's germline CDR1 is MDHEN and CDR2 SYDVKM.